The T cell receptor beta chain described here comes from a study of T cells in Graves' hyperthyroidism and ophthalmopathy (dated by TCRdb to about 2019). Study-wide context: Peripheral blood samples were taken at the time of initial diagnosis, prior to any treatment. Thyroid tissue and blood T-cell repertoires from six Graves' hyperthyroidism patients were also compared in the study. Prospective prediction of ophthalmopathy was tested in an independent validation cohort consisting of fewer than 20 hyperthyroidism patients and approximately 16 patients who later progressed to ophthalmopathy. Once sampling was done, hyperthyroidism patients were given methimazole at a starting dose of 30 mg daily, whereas ophthalmopathy patients were given high-dose intravenous methylprednisolone. For training and testing, the 80 to 100 patients in the discovery cohort were randomly divided in a 7:3 ratio. TCR Vbeta CDR3 sequencing of approximately 140 peripheral blood samples (over 40 ophthalmopathy, some 75 hyperthyroidism and roughly 17 progressor patients) is reported in the paper. To identify TCR V-J signatures that set the groups apart, the researchers used a discovery cohort of 100 patients, made up of roughly 40 with Graves' ophthalmopathy and 55 to 65 with stable Graves' hyperthyroidism.

Measured from the cysteine to the phenylalanine, the CDR3 is 14 residues long. The sequence is cut down to CDR3 DNA, 42 bases in frame from base 1. The germline V gene supplies CDR1 SGHTA and CDR2 FQGNSA. V gives up 5 bases and J gives up 3 bases, and the segment between their germline ends measures 14 bases. This clonotype has more than one count but fewer than ten. Its antigen has not been determined. Qualities for individual bases were not recorded, and no much larger clone is one base off. Amplification of TCR beta CDR3 regions was carried out from RNA transcripts. A first-round RT-PCR of the TCR CDR3 used the HTBI primer set with the Qiagen OneStep RT-PCR kit. A second multiplex PCR round built the libraries, followed by size selection and purification. Sequencing of the libraries was done on an Illumina HiSeq2000 using paired-end 100 bp reads. On the authors' methods: Raw data were processed with SOAPnuke, discarding reads with adapters, uncalled bases, mean Phred below 15, or no exact constant-primer or identifier match. COPE v1.2.5 was used to merge the high-quality paired reads, and each unique nucleotide sequence was defined as a clonotype. MiTCR v1.1 was used to align clonotypes to the IMGT TRBV, TRBD and TRBJ reference segments. The analysis was restricted to V-J combinations with a frequency above 0.0001, which together covered 99% to 99.2% of the repertoires. The TCS score was defined as F50 (clonal expansion) divided by E x V (chaos), with BLOSUM62-based TCRdist calculated between CDR3 peptides within each V-J. Welch's t-statistics and random forest reduced 500 to 550 V-J features to about 13, which were used in a naive Bayes classifier (R e1071). Thyroid-blood repertoire similarity was quantified with the Morisita-Horn index. TCRdb reworked the public reads: Q25 trimming with fastp, MiXCR clone assembly, productive beta chains retained. A single entry per CDR3 protein holds the most common genes and DNA from its merged rows. TCRdb, not the original authors, processed these V and J calls. Recorded for this sample are roughly 840,000 distinct CDR3 sequences; roughly 40% of them occurred a single time. Over 8% of the sample is held by the ten biggest clonotypes.

On the study overall, not on this receptor specifically: No statistical method was used to set the sample size in advance, and investigators knew the group allocation. In validation, the model predicted progression to ophthalmopathy with around 71% sensitivity and over 72% specificity, a median of about 6.7 months before onset. A model built on a 13 V-J signature distinguished ophthalmopathy from stable hyperthyroidism, reaching about 88% sensitivity and around 81% specificity in cross-validation and 80%/75% in testing. Most expanded thyroid clonotypes (frequency above 0.001) were also found in blood, which suggests that blood repertoires may mirror thyroid immune responses.

Graves' hyperthyroidism was defined as stable when no progression to ophthalmopathy occurred over 18 months of follow-up. Hyperthyroidism patients were newly diagnosed, with disease duration under 2 months, and aged 18 to 65 years. Patients with uncontrolled infections, other autoimmune diseases, pregnancy or lactation were excluded. Diagnoses were established on the basis of clinical symptoms, serum thyroxine and TRAb, thyroid ultrasound, and orbital computed tomography. PBMCs were separated from roughly 10 ml of fresh peripheral blood using Ficoll-Paque density gradient centrifugation. Total RNA was extracted with Trizol reagent, and quality was checked on an Agilent 2100 Bioanalyzer.

This clonotype originated in a man younger than 35 with Graves' hyperthyroidism. The chain joins TRBV7-2 to TRBJ2-7, with the D gene too uncertain to name. The sequencing sample was made of blood. This receptor has the CDR3 CASSQGGKNYEQYF. The bases read TGTGCCAGCAGCCAAGGTGGAAAAAACTACGAGCAGTACTTC.